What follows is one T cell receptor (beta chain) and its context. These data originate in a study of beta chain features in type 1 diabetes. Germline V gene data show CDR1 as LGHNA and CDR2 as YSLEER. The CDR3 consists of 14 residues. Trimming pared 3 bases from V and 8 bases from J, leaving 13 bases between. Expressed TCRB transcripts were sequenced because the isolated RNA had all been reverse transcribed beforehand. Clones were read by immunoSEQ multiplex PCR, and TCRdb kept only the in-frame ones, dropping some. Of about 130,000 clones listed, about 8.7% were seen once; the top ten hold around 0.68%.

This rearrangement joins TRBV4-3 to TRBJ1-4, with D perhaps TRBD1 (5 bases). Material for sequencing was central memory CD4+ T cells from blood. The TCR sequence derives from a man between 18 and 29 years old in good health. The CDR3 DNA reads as TGCGCCAGCAGCCAGGCAGGGTCTCTCGAAAAACTGTTTTTT. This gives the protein CASSQAGSLEKLFF.